The T cell receptor beta chain described here comes from a study of blood T cell repertoires in COVID-19. Study information: Acute and convalescent COVID-19 specimens originated in the United States, Italy and Spain. From T cells, B-cell-depleted T cells, or PBMCs came the material, which was cDNA or gDNA.

The repertoire was sequenced with immunoSEQ multiplex PCR; TCRdb's copy has only in-frame clones and lacks some. The sample contains about 60,000 clones, about 80% of which appear only once. The Seattle patients, enrolled during active infection, were followed longitudinally. The V gene end was trimmed by 5 bases and the J gene end by 4 bases; junction bases not matched to a gene: 11. The CDR3 is 15 amino acids. The V gene's germline CDR1 is MGHDK and CDR2 SYGVNS. The clonotype was recovered from a man in his fifties or sixties with COVID-19, enrolled during active disease. Specimen: peripheral blood. This chain links TRBV25-1 with TRBJ2-7; 7 bases map to TRBD2. The CDR3 DNA follows: TGTGCCAGCAGTCCCCCCGGGACTACCAGGTACGAGCAGTACTTC. Encoded protein: CASSPPGTTRYEQYF.